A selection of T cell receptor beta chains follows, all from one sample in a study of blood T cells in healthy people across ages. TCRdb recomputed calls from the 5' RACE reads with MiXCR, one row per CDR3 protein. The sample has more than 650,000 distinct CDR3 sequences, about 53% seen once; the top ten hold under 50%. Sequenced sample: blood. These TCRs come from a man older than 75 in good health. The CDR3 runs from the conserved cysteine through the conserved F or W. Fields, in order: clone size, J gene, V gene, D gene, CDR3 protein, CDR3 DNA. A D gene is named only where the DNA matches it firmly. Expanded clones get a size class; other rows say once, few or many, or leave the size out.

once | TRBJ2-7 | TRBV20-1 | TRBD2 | CSAHSGTSAYEQYF | TGCAGTGCGCACTCCGGGACTAGCGCTTACGAGCAGTACTTC
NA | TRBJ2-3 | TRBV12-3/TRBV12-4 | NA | CASSLDDRDTQYF | TGTGCCAGCAGTTTAGATGACCGAGATACGCAGTATTTT
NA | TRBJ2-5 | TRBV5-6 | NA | CASSLAPGSETQYF | TGTGCCAGCAGCTTGGCGCCAGGAAGTGAGACCCAGTACTTC
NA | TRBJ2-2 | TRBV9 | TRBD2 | CASSVLAGGTSNTGELFF | TGTGCCAGCAGCGTCCTAGCGGGAGGCACCTCGAACACCGGGGAGCTGTTTTTT
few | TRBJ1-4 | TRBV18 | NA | CASSPDSEKLFF | TGTGCCAGCTCACCCGACTCCGAAAAACTGTTTTTT
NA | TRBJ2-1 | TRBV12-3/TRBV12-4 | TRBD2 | CASTPSGREDNEQFF | TGTGCCAGCACACCTAGCGGGAGAGAAGACAATGAGCAGTTCTTC
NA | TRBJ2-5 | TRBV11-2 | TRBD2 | CASSRFSGQYQETQYF | TGTGCCAGCAGCCGTTTTAGCGGGCAGTACCAAGAGACCCAGTACTTC
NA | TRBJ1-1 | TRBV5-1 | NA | CASSLDSLPEAFF | TGCGCCAGCAGCCTGGACAGCCTCCCTGAAGCTTTCTTT
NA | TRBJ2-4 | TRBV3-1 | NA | CASSQTAYKQYF | TGTGCCAGCAGCCAGACTGCCTACAAGCAGTACTTC
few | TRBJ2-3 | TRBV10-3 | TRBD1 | CAISRDRLTDTQYF | TGTGCCATCAGTCGGGACAGACTCACAGATACGCAGTATTTT
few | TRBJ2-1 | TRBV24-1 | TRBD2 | CATSALAGGEQFF | TGTGCCACCAGTGCACTAGCGGGAGGTGAGCAGTTCTTC
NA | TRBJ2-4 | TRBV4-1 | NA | CASSQDQRIQYF | TGCGCCAGCAGCCAAGATCAACGCATTCAGTACTTC
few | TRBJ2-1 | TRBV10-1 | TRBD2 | CANNSGSEQFF | TGCGCCAACAATAGCGGGAGTGAGCAGTTCTTC
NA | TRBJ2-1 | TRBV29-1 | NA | CSVGRTEYNEQFF | TGCAGCGTTGGCCGGACAGAGTACAATGAGCAGTTCTTC
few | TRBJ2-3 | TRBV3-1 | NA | CASSQNRVTDTQYF | TGTGCCAGCAGCCAGAACAGGGTCACAGATACGCAGTATTTT
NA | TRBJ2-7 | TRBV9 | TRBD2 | CASSVGWGQGLAGGPSYNEQYF | TGTGCCAGCAGCGTAGGGTGGGGTCAAGGACTAGCGGGAGGGCCGTCCTACAATGAGCAGTACTTC
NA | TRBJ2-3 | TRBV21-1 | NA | CASSTLPGTRKFTDTQYF | TGTGCCAGCAGCACCCTGCCCGGGACTAGAAAGTTCACAGATACGCAGTATTTT
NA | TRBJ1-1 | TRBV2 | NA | CASSARSFMNTEAFF | TGTGCCAGCAGTGCCAGATCTTTCATGAACACTGAAGCTTTCTTT
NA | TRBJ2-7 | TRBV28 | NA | CASGPAYEQYF | TGTGCCAGCGGGCCTGCCTACGAGCAGTACTTC
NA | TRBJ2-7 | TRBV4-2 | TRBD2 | CASSQVASGRHEQYF | TGTGCCAGCAGCCAAGTGGCTAGCGGGAGGCACGAGCAGTACTTC
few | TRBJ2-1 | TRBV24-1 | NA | CATSDYGGGREDEQFF | TGTGCCACCAGTGATTATGGGGGCGGGAGAGAAGATGAGCAGTTCTTC
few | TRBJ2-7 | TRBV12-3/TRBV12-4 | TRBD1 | CASSLRQGARSYEQYF | TGTGCCAGCAGTCTCCGACAGGGGGCGAGGTCCTACGAGCAGTACTTC
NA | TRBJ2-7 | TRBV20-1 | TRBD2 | CSASLLAGGVSYNEQYF | TGCAGTGCTAGTTTACTAGCGGGAGGTGTCTCCTACAATGAGCAGTACTTC
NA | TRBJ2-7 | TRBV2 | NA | CASRLRTTTYEQYF | TGTGCCAGCAGACTACGGACTACTACCTACGAGCAGTACTTC
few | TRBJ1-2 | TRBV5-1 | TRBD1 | CASSIDRGFDGYTF | TGCGCCAGCAGCATAGACAGGGGCTTCGATGGCTACACCTTC
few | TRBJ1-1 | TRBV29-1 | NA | CSAPSHWGAGTVTEAFF | TGCAGCGCGCCCTCACACTGGGGTGCGGGTACTGTCACTGAAGCTTTCTTT
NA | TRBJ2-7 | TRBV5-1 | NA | CASSLDPGNYEQYF | TGCGCCAGCAGCTTGGATCCGGGAAACTACGAGCAGTACTTC
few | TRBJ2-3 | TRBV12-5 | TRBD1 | CASGLSGGLHRYAYF | TGTGCTAGTGGTTTGTCAGGGGGCCTGCACAGATACGCGTATTTT
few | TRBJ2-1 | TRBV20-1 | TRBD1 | CSSQGQGAYNEQFF | TGCAGTTCCCAGGGGCAGGGGGCCTACAATGAGCAGTTCTTC
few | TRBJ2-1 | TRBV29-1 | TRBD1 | CSGKDRFGYNEQFF | TGCAGCGGGAAGGACAGGTTCGGCTACAATGAGCAGTTCTTC
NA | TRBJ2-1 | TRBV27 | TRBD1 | CASSLPTGGHEQFF | TGTGCCAGCAGTTTACCCACAGGGGGCCATGAGCAGTTCTTC
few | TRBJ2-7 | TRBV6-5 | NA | CASSSALNPPLNEQYF | TGTGCCAGCAGTTCAGCCTTAAATCCGCCTCTAAACGAGCAGTACTTC
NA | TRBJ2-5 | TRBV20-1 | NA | CSARDPQRVGETQYF | TGCAGTGCTAGAGATCCCCAGCGGGTGGGAGAGACCCAGTACTTC
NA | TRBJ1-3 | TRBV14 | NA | CASSRLESSGNTIYF | TGTGCCAGCAGCCGCCTCGAAAGCTCTGGAAACACCATATATTTT
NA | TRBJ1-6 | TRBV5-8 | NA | CATVGGYHNSPLHF | TGTGCCACCGTCGGGGGGTATCATAATTCACCCCTCCACTTT
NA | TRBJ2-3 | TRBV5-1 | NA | CASSSRDSADTQYF | TGCGCCAGCAGCTCGCGGGACTCCGCAGATACGCAGTATTTT
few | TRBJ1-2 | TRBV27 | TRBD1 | CASSPAGQGAYGYTF | TGTGCCAGCAGTCCTGCGGGACAGGGGGCCTATGGCTACACCTTC
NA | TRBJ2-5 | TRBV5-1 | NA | CASSLRDRTQETQYF | TGCGCCAGCAGCTTGAGAGACCGGACGCAAGAGACCCAGTACTTC
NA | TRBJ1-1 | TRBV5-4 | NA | CASSIRTLLSEAFF | TGTGCCAGCAGCATACGGACACTCCTGAGTGAAGCTTTCTTT
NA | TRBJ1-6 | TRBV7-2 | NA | CASSAGMVGSPLHF | TGTGCCAGCAGCGCCGGGATGGTGGGCTCACCCCTCCACTTT
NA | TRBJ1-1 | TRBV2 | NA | CASSGTNPEEAFF | TGTGCCAGCAGCGGGACAAATCCCGAGGAAGCTTTCTTT
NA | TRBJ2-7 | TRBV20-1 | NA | CSARDPGSSYEQYF | TGCAGTGCTAGAGATCCCGGGTCTTCCTACGAGCAGTACTTC
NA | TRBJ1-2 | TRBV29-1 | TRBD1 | CSVYGQGAGYGYTF | TGCAGCGTATACGGACAGGGGGCAGGATATGGCTACACCTTC
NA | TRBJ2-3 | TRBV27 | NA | CASSLSRGDRYAYF | TGTGCCAGCAGTTTATCGCGGGGGGACAGATACGCGTATTTT
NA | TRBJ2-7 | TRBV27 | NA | CASSFQGGPPHYEQYF | TGTGCCAGCAGTTTCCAAGGCGGGCCCCCGCACTACGAGCAGTACTTC
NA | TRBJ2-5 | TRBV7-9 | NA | CASSSSGVGETQYF | TGTGCCAGCAGCTCCTCCGGCGTGGGGGAGACCCAGTACTTC
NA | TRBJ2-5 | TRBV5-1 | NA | CASSLDGKETQYF | TGCGCCAGCAGCTTGGACGGAAAAGAGACCCAGTACTTC
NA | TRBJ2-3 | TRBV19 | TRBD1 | CASSSPGQGSGYAYF | TGTGCCAGTAGTTCCCCGGGACAGGGTAGCGGATACGCGTATTTT